This T cell receptor (beta chain) was sequenced for a study of blood T cell repertoires in COVID-19. Original processing notes: Nucleated cell counts were estimated from reference gene primer amplification. Sequencing used immunoSEQ multiplex PCR; TCRdb keeps in-frame clones, though not all of them. For V, J and clone size, that table is used; D and trimming come from the DNA. Of about 180,000 clones listed, approximately 90% are singletons. Germline values: CDR1 LNHDA, CDR2 SQIVND (reference sequence). The CDR3 spans 12 residues. Trimming left V 4 bases short and J 5 bases short, with 8 bases between.

This chain links TRBV19 with TRBJ1-2; D possibly corresponds to TRBD1 (6 bases). The sample was peripheral blood. This TCR came from a man aged 45 to 65 with acute or convalescent COVID-19. CDR3 loop: CASSTTGYGYTF. In DNA, the CDR3 is TGTGCCAGTAGTACTACAGGGTATGGCTACACCTTC.